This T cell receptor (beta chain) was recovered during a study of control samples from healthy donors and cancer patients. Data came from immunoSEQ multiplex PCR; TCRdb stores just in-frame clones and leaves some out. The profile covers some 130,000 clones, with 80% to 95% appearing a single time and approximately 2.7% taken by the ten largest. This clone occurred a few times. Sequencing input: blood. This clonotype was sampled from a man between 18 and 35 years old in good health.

CDR3 protein: CASSRVDNGYTF. For the CDR3, the DNA is TGTGCCAGCAGTAGGGTGGATAATGGCTACACCTTC. The chain combines TRBV11-3 with TRBJ1-2; D is unclear. CDR1 and CDR2 (germline): SGHNT, YENEEA. V was cut by 6 bases and J by 6 bases, with 11 bases left in between. This CDR3 contains 12 residues.